This TCR beta chain was captured in a study of a mutant IDH1 vaccine in newly diagnosed glioma. The study's findings and limits: Altogether, about 93% of patients exhibited vaccine-induced immune responses. Pseudoprogression seemingly bore no relation to changes in top peripheral T cell clonotypes.

To note about this clone: Its antigen is unknown.

Clones were read by immunoSEQ multiplex PCR, and TCRdb kept only the in-frame ones, dropping some. Of 70,000 or so clones in the sample, approximately 82% are singletons; the top ten hold 4.6%. As for time point: baseline, week 1 (first vaccination visit). Treatment here: pre-vaccination baseline after standard-of-care therapy. Astrocytomas that were new, WHO grade 3 or 4, IDH1-mutant and ATRX-lost were present in the donors. The length of the CDR3 is 14 residues. Germline assignment: CDR1 MNHNS and CDR2 SASEGT. V lost 5 bases and J lost 8; bases outside the gene matches: 7. This receptor was identified in a woman aged 18-29 years with glioma. Some clones in this sample may be carry-over from other donors' samples. This specimen consisted of peripheral blood mononuclear cells (PBMCs), obtained from a glioma patient treated with radiotherapy, temozolomide or both. This chain uses TRBV6-1 with TRBJ2-1; 9 bases fit TRBD2. Here the CDR3 reads CASSRGRAGDEQFF. CDR3 DNA sequence: TGTGCCAGCAGTCGCGGGAGGGCCGGAGATGAGCAGTTCTTC.